This T cell receptor beta chain is drawn from a study of blood T cell repertoires in COVID-19. As originally analysed: Quantification of nucleated cells was approximated via reference gene primer amplification. Some clones are missing from TCRdb's copy, which holds only in-frame ones; the method was immunoSEQ multiplex PCR. V, J and clone size are those of that table, while D and trimming were read from the DNA. The sample lists 250,000 to 300,000 clones, around nine tenths seen once, with about 1.8% in the top ten. In terms of age and location, participants ranged from about 18 to 95 years and lived in about 25 US areas. Cohorts were assigned according to the clinical history that participants reported. Cohort 3 donors were reported recovered after two negative PCRs, clearance, or symptom resolution. With 6 bases clipped from V and 8 bases from J, the junction kept 13 bases outside the gene matches. CDR1 is SNHLY, CDR2 FYNNEI, per germline. The CDR3 is 15 amino acids.

Source material: PBMCs or T cells enriched from blood (not recorded which). The J gene is TRBJ1-2, the V gene TRBV2, with TRBD1 identical over 9 bases. The sequence derives from a woman in her forties who had recovered from COVID-19. CDR3 amino acids: CASRERTGDLWGYTF. The CDR3 DNA sequence: TGTGCCAGCAGGGAAAGGACAGGGGACCTATGGGGCTACACCTTC.